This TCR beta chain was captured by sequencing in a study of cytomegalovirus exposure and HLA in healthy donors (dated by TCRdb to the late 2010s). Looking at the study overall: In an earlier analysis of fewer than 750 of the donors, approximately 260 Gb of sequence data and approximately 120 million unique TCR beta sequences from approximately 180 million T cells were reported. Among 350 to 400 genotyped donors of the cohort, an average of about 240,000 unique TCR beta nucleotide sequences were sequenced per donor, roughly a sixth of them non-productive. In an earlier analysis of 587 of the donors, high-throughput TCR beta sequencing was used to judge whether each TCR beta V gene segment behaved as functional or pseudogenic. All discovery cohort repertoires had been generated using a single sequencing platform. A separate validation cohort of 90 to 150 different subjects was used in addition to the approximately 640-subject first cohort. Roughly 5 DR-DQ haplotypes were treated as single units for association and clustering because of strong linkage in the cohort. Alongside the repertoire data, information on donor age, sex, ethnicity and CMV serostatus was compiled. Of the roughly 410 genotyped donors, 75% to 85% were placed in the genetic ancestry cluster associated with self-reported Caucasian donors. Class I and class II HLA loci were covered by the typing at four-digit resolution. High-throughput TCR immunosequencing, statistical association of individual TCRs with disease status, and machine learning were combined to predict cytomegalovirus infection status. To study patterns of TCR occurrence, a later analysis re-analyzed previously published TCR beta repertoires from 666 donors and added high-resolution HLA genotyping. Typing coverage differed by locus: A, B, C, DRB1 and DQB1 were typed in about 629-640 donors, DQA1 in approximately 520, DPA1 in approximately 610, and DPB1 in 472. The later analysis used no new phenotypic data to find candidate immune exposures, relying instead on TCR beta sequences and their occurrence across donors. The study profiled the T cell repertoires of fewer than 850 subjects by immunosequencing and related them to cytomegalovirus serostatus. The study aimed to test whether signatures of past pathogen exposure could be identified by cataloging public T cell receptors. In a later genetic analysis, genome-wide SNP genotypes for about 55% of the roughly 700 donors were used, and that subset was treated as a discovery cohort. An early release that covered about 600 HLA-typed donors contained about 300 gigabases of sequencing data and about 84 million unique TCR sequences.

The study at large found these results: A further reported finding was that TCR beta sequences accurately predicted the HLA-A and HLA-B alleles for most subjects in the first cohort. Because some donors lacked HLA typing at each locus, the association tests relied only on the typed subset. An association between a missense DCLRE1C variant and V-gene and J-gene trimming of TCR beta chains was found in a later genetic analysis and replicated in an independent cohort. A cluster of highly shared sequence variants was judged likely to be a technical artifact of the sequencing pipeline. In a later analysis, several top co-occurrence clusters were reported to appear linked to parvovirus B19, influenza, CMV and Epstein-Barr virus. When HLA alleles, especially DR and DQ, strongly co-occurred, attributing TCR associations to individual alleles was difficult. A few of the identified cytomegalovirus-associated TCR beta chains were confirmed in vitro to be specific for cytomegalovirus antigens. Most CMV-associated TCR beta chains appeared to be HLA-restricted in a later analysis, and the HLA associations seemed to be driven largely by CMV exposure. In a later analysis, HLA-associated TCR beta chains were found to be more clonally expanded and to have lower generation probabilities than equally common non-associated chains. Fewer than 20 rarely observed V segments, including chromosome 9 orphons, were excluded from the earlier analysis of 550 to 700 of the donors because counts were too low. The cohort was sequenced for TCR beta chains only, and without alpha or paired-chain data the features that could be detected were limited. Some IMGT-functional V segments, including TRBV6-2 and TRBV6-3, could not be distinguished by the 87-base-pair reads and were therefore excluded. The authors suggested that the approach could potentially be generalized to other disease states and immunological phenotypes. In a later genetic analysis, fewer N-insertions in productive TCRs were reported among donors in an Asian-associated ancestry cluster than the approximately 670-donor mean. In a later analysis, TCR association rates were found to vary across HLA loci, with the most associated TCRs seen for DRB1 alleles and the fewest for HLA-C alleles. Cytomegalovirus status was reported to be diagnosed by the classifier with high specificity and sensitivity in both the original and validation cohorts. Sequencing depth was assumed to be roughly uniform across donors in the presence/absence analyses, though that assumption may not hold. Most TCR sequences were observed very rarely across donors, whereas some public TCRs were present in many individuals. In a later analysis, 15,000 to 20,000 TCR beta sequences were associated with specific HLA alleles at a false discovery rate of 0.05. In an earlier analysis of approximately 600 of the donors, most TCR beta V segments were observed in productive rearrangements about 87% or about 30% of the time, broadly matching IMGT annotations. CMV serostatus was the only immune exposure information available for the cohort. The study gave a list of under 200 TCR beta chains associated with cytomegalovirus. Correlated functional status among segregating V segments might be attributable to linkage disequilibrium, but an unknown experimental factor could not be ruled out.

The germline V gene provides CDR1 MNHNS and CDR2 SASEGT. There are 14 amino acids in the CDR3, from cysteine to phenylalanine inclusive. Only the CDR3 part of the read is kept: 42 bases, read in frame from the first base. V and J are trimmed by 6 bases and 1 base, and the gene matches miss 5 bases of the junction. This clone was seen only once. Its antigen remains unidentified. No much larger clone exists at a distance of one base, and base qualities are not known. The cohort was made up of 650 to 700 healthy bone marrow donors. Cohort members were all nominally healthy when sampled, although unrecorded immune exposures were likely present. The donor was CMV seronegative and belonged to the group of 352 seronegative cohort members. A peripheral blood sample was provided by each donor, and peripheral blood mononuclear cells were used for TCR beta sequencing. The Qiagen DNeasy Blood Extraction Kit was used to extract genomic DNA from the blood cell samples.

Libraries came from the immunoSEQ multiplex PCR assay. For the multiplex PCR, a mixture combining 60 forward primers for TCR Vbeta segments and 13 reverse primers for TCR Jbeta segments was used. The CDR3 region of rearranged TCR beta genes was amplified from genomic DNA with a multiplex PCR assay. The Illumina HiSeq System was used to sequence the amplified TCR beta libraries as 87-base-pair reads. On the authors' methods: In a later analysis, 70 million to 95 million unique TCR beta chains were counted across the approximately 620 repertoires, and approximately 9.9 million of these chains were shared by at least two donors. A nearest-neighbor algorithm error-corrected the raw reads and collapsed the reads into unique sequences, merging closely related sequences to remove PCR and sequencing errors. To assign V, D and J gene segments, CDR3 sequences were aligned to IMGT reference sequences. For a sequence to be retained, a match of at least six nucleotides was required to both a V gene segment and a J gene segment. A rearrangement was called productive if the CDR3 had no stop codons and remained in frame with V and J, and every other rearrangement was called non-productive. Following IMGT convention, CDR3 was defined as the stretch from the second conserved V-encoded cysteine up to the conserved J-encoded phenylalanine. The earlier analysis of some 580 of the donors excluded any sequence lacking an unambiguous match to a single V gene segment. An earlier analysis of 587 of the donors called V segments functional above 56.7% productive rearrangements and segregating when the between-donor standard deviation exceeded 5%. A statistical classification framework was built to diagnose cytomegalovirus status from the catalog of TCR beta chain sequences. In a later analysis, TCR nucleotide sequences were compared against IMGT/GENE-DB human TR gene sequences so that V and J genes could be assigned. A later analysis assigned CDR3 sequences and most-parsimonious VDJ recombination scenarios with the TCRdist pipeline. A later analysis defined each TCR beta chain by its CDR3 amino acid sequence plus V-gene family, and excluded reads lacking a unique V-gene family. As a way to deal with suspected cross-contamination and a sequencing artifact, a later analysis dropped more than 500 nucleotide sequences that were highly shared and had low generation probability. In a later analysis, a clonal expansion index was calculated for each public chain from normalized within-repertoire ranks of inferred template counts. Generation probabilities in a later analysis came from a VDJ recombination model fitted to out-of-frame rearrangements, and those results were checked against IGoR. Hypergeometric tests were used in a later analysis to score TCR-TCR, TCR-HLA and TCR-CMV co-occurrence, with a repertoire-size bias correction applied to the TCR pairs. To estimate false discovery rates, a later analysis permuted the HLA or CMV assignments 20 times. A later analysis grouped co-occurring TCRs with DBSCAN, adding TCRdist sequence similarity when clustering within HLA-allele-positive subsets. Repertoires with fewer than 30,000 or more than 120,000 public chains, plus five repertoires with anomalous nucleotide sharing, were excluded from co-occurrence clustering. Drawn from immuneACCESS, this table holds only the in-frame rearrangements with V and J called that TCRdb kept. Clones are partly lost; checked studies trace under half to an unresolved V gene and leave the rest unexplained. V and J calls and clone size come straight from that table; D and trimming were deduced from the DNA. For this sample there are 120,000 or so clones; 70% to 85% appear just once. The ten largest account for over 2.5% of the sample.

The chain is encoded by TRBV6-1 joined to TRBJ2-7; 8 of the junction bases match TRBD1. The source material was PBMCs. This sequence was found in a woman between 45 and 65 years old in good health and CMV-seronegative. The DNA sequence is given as TGTGCCAGCAGGGACCGGGACAGGTCCTACGAGCAGTACTTC. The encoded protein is CASRDRDRSYEQYF.